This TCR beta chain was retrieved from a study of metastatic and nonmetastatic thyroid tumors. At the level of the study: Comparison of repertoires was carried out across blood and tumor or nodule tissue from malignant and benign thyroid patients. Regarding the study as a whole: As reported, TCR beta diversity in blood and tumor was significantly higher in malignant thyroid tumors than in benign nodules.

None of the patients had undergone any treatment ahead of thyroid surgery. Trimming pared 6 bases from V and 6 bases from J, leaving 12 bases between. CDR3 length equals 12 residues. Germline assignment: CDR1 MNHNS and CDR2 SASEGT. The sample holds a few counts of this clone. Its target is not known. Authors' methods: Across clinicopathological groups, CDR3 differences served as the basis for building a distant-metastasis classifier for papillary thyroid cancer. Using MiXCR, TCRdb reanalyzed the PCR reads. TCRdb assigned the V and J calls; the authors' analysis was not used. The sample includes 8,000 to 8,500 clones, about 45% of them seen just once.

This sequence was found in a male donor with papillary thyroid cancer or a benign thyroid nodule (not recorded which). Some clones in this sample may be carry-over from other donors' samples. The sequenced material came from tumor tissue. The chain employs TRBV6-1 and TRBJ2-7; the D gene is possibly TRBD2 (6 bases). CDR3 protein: CASRQTSAEQYF. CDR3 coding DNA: TGTGCCAGCAGACAGACTAGTGCCGAGCAGTACTTC.